The 21 T cell receptor delta chains below all came from one sample that was sequenced in a study of Vδ1+ human thymocytes. The template was reverse-transcribed extracted RNA. Pooled V-gene forward primers with one constant-region reverse primer generated the CDR3 amplicons by multiplex PCR. TCRdb applied CATT to the multiplex PCR reads for clone calling. The sample records about 25,000 delta-chain clones, 6.5% to 8% being singletons. Study-level points and caveats: Thymic TRG and TRD repertoires appeared highly polyclonal, with Gaussian CDR3 length distributions.

Their antigens are not known. Input material: Vdelta1+ gamma-delta thymocytes from the thymus. Subset specified: FACS-sorted CD3+ TCRalphabeta- TCRVdelta1+ TCRVdelta2- thymocytes. Receptors originate from a girl under three years old who had congenital heart surgery.

This clone occurred a few times. The genes are TRDV1 and TRDJ1; 11 bases fit TRDD3. Germline V gives CDR1 TSWWSYY, CDR2 QGS. V lost 4 bases to trimming and J lost 0 bases; unmatched junction nucleotides: 13. The CDR3 is made up of 19 amino acids. The CDR3 reads CALGGFPWGILWYTDKLIF. CDR3 sequence (DNA): TGTGCTCTTGGGGGGTTCCCCTGGGGGATACTTTGGTACACCGATAAACTCATCTTT.

This clone was found a few times. The rearrangement joins TRDV1 to TRDJ1; the match to TRDD3 covers 7 bases. Unmatched junction bases numbered 29, after V lost 5 bases and J lost 5 bases. The length of the CDR3 is 21 residues. CDR1 and CDR2 (germline): TSWWSYY, QGS. The CDR3 spells CALGLNERGLIPYWGPDKLIF. CDR3 DNA sequence: TGTGCTCTTGGGCTGAACGAACGAGGCTTGATACCGTACTGGGGTCCGGATAAACTCATCTTT.

This clone has a handful of counts. The V gene is TRDV1, the J gene TRDJ1, with 11 bases lining up with TRDD3. This CDR3 contains 19 residues. Looked up from germline, CDR1 is TSWWSYY and CDR2 is QGS. V gave up 5 bases and J gave up 3 bases; unmatched junction bases: 17. The CDR3 loop is CALGYHYFSLGDTADKLIF. The CDR3 DNA sequence: TGTGCTCTTGGGTACCACTACTTTTCCCTGGGGGATACAGCCGATAAACTCATCTTT.

This clone showed up just a few times. The chain recombines TRDV1 with TRDJ1; 9 nucleotides agree with TRDD3. V lost 3 bases and J lost 3; bases outside the gene matches: 17. Germline CDR1 TSWWSYY, CDR2 QGS. The CDR3 covers 19 residues. CDR3 in amino acids: CALGDPYNYRGYVSDKLIF. CDR3 in DNA: TGTGCTCTTGGGGATCCCTACAACTACCGGGGATACGTGTCCGATAAACTCATCTTT.

This clone turned up a few times. The chain has TRDV1 and TRDJ1; tentative D call: TRDD2 (5 bases). In germline, CDR1 is TSWWSYY, CDR2 QGS. Trimming cost V 0 bases and J 3 bases, with 17 bases left between them. The CDR3 contains 17 residues. This chain's CDR3 is CALGELGPYLRSDKLIF. The DNA for the CDR3 is TGTGCTCTTGGGGAACTAGGGCCATACCTACGATCCGATAAACTCATCTTT.

The chain combines TRDV1 with TRDJ1; 8 bases match TRDD3. The junction had 12 bases not matched to a gene; V was cut back by 0 bases and J by 0 bases. The CDR3 totals 19 residues. The germline gives CDR1 TSWWSYY, CDR2 QGS. CDR3 residues: CALGELPWTGGLDTDKLIF. CDR3 DNA sequence: TGTGCTCTTGGGGAACTCCCCTGGACTGGGGGCTTGGACACCGATAAACTCATCTTT.

This clone was seen a few times. This specimen includes other DNA sequences encoding the same CDR3. The chain recombines TRDV1 with TRDJ1, with D unresolved. Trimming pared 2 bases from V and 0 bases from J, leaving 10 bases between. The germline gives CDR1 TSWWSYY, CDR2 QGS. The CDR3 contains 15 residues. CDR3 DNA sequence: TGTGCTCTTGGGGAATTGCGAGAGTACACCGATAAACTCATCTTT. As protein: CALGELREYTDKLIF.

The V gene went uncalled, while the J gene is TRDJ1. The CDR3 is 14 residues long. The CDR3 loop is CALGDPASSMGLIF. CDR3 coding DNA: TGTGCTCTTGGGGACCCTGCCTCTTCGATGGGACTCATCTTT.

The chain carries TRDV1 and TRDJ1; perhaps TRDD3 as D (6 bases). The germline CDR1 and CDR2 sequences are TSWWSYY and QGS. CDR3 size: 19 residues. Deletions cut 0 bases from V and 5 bases from J, with 25 bases between. The CDR3: CALGELRIHRKFLGDKLIF. CDR3 DNA sequence: TGTGCTCTTGGGGAACTCCGAATACATCGCAAGTTCCTGGGGGATAAACTCATCTTT.

This sequence joins TRDV1 and TRDJ1; possibly TRDD2 for D (6 bases). Germline V gives CDR1 TSWWSYY, CDR2 QGS. The germline V and J ends were trimmed by 3 bases and 0 bases, with 26 bases remaining between them. The CDR3 spans 20 residues. The CDR3 bases are TGTGCTCTTGGGGATCGCCTTCCATCCTCTGGATGTCGACACACCGATAAACTCATCTTT. Amino acid sequence: CALGDRLPSSGCRHTDKLIF.

This clone was found a few times. This rearrangement joins TRDV1 to TRDJ1, with unresolved D. This CDR3 has 13 amino acids. Looked up from germline, CDR1 is TSWWSYY and CDR2 is QGS. Trimming removed 4 bases at V and 2 bases at J, with 8 bases between. The CDR3 reads CALGAAGTDKLIF. The CDR3 nucleotides read TGTGCTCTTGGGGCTGCGGGGACCGATAAACTCATCTTT.

This chain joins TRDV1 and TRDJ1; 12 nucleotides agree with TRDD3. The CDR3 contains 20 residues. Losses at the gene ends were 0 bases for V and 3 bases for J; bases not matched to a gene: 14. Germline V gene lookup returns CDR1 TSWWSYY and CDR2 QGS. CDR3: CALGELIPLGDTVRSDKLIF. The CDR3 DNA reads TGTGCTCTTGGGGAACTAATCCCTCTGGGGGATACGGTACGCTCCGATAAACTCATCTTT.

The chain couples TRDV1 to TRDJ1, with 9 bases identical to TRDD3. J was trimmed by 1 base and V by 0 bases; bases with no gene match: 21. The CDR3 loop spans 22 amino acids. Germline CDR1 TSWWSYY, CDR2 QGS. CDR3 bases: TGTGCTCTTGGGGAACTAAGGAGCAGTACGGGTATTGGGGGATATATCACCGATAAACTCATCTTT. Its translation is CALGELRSSTGIGGYITDKLIF.

This clone occurred a few times. The rearrangement links TRDV1 to TRDJ1; 8 nucleotides line up with TRDD3. Germline V gene data show CDR1 as TSWWSYY and CDR2 as QGS. The CDR3 runs 18 residues. Losses at the gene ends were 2 bases for V and 3 bases for J; bases not matched to a gene: 14. CDR3: CALGESSLVAGGADKLIF. The CDR3 DNA reads TGTGCTCTTGGGGAATCCTCCCTTGTGGCTGGGGGAGCCGATAAACTCATCTTT.

Worth noting for this clone: This may stem from a read error, because a much larger clone lies one nucleotide away. This chain links TRDV2 with TRDJ1, with TRDD3 matching 7 bases. CDR3 length equals 13 residues. CDR1 is GEAIGNYY and CDR2 is EKD in the germline V gene. With V trimmed by 1 base and J by 10 bases, 8 bases remained unmatched. The CDR3 is CACDTRAGGGLIF. CDR3 sequence (DNA): TGTGCCTGTGACACACGAGCTGGGGGCGGACTCATCTTT.

This clone has a handful of counts. The identical CDR3 is also encoded by other nucleotide sequences in the sample. This sequence joins TRDV1 and TRDJ1; D might be TRDD1 (5 bases). Germline V lookup: CDR1 TSWWSYY, CDR2 QGS. The V and J ends lost 4 bases and 0 bases respectively, with 27 bases between them. The CDR3 spans 20 residues. This CDR3 reads CALGGIGLSLLLRYTDKLIF. CDR3 bases: TGTGCTCTTGGGGGAATAGGTCTTTCTTTGCTACTGAGATACACCGATAAACTCATCTTT.

This clone was observed a few times. The chain couples TRDV1 to TRDJ1; 9 nucleotides line up with TRDD3. Germline V gene data show CDR1 as TSWWSYY and CDR2 as QGS. Trimming removed 2 bases from V and 0 bases from J; junction bases left unmatched: 13. CDR3 length: 19 amino acids. The CDR3 protein is CALGEKMLGDSLYTDKLIF. In DNA, the CDR3 is TGTGCTCTTGGGGAAAAGATGCTGGGGGATTCCTTGTACACCGATAAACTCATCTTT.

The sample holds a few counts of this clone. The gene calls are TRDV1 and TRDJ1; D unresolved. The CDR3 covers 17 residues. Germline loops: CDR1 TSWWSYY, CDR2 QGS. V was trimmed by 2 bases and J by 0 bases, leaving 16 bases between them. In DNA form, the CDR3 reads TGTGCTCTTGGGGAATACCTCGGACTGACCTACACCGATAAACTCATCTTT. Amino acid sequence: CALGEYLGLTYTDKLIF.

The chain uses TRDV1 and TRDJ1; TRDD3 matches at 8 bases. Assignment of the J gene here rests on matching the DNA to germline, because TCRdb gives none. Germline CDR1 is TSWWSYY and CDR2 is QGS. V was clipped by 1 base and J by 0 bases; unmatched bases: 25. The CDR3 extends over 23 amino acids. CDR3: CALGEPDPSLLGGNSPYTDKLIF. The CDR3 region has the DNA TGTGCTCTTGGGGAACCAGACCCTTCTTTACTGGGGGGTAACTCCCCGTACACCGATAAACTCATCTTT.

This clone was seen more than once but under ten times. The chain links TRDV1 to TRDJ1; the match to TRDD3 covers 13 bases. CDR1 and CDR2 (germline): TSWWSYY, QGS. V dropped 0 bases and J dropped 0; count of bases not matched to a gene: 19. The CDR3 extends over 23 amino acids. This CDR3 reads CALGELGWKNWGIREPYTDKLIF. CDR3 sequence (DNA): TGTGCTCTTGGGGAACTAGGATGGAAGAACTGGGGGATACGCGAGCCCTACACCGATAAACTCATCTTT.

This clone is medium-sized by share. The V gene is TRDV2, the J gene TRDJ1; 10 positions agree with TRDD3. Germline CDR1 is GEAIGNYY and CDR2 is EKD. J lost 8 bases, V lost 1 base, and 12 bases had no gene match. The CDR3 runs 16 residues. CDR3 residues: CACDTDPYWGMFKLIF. Here the CDR3 DNA reads TGTGCCTGTGACACAGATCCTTACTGGGGGATGTTCAAACTCATCTTT.